The sequence of this T cell receptor (beta chain) was determined in a study of blood T cell repertoires in COVID-19. In the study overall: Both acute and convalescent COVID-19 samples were obtained from the United States, Italy and Spain. T cells, B-cell-depleted T cells, or PBMCs provided the cDNA or gDNA that served as material.

Germline-derived CDR1 and CDR2 are SQVTM and ANQGSEA. CDR3 length equals 13 residues. The V end lost 6 bases, the J end lost 5 bases, and 16 bases lay between the germline ends. The Seattle site enrolled patients during active infection and followed them longitudinally. Original analysis: Reference gene primer amplification gave nucleated cell count estimates. Using immunoSEQ multiplex PCR, the repertoire was profiled, and TCRdb retains in-frame clones only, with some absent. That table supplies the V and J calls and clone size; D and trimming were determined from the DNA. The repertoire holds about 130,000 clones, with 65% to 85% as singletons.

The chain employs TRBV29-1 and TRBJ1-2; D unresolved. The sequence was obtained from a man under 40 with COVID-19, enrolled during active disease. The sample was peripheral blood. The CDR3 bases are TGCAGCGTGGCGTTGACACCCGCTTATGGCTACACCTTC. Amino acids: CSVALTPAYGYTF.